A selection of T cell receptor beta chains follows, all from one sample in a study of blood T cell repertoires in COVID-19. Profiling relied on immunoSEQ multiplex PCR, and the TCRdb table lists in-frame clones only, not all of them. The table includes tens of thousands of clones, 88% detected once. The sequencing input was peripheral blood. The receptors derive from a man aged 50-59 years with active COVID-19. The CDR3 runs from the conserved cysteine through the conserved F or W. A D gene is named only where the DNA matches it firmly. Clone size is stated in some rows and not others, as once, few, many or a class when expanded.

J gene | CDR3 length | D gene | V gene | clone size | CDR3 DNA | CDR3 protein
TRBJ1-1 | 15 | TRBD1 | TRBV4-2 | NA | TGTGCCAGCAGCCAGAAGGGACAGGGGATCACTGAAGCTTTCTTT | CASSQKGQGITEAFF
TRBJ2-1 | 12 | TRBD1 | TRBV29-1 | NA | TGCAGCGCCGGACAGGGAGGCGATGAGCAGTTCTTC | CSAGQGGDEQFF
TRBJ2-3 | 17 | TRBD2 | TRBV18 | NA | TGTGCCAGCTCACCACCGAGGACGGGAGGGGGTGCAGATACGCAGTATTTT | CASSPPRTGGGADTQYF
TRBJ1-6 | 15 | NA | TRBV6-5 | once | TGTGCCAGCAGTTACTCGGGCAGGTCCGGATCACCCCTCCACTTT | CASSYSGRSGSPLHF
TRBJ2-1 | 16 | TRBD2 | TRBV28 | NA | TGTGCCAGCAGGGGACTAGCGGGAGGGTCCTACAATGAGCAGTTCTTC | CASRGLAGGSYNEQFF
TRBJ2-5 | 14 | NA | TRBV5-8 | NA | TGTGCCAGCAGCTTGGGGGCCGGGATCGAGACCCAGTACTTC | CASSLGAGIETQYF
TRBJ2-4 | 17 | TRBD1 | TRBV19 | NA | TGTGCCAGTAGTGCCCGGGACAGGGTTGGGGCCAAAAACATTCAGTACTTC | CASSARDRVGAKNIQYF
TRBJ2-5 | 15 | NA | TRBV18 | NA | TGTGCCAGCTCACCACGACGGAGGGGTATGGAGACCCAGTACTTC | CASSPRRRGMETQYF
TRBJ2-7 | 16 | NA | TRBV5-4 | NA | TGTGCCAGCAGCTTGGATAATAGCCCCCAACTATACGAGCAGTACTTC | CASSLDNSPQLYEQYF
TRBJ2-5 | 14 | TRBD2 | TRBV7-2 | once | TGTGCCAGCAGCCGTAGCGGGAGAGGAGAGACCCAGTACTTC | CASSRSGRGETQYF
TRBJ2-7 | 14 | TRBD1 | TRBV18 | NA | TGTGCCAGCTCACCAACAGGGGGGAACTACGAGCAGTACTTC | CASSPTGGNYEQYF
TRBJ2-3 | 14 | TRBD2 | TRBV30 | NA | TGTGCCTGGAGAAGCGGGAGTGGAGCAGATACGCAGTATTTT | CAWRSGSGADTQYF
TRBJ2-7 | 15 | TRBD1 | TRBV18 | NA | TGTGCCAGCTCACTTCCGGGACAGGGGCTCCACGAGCAGTACTTC | CASSLPGQGLHEQYF
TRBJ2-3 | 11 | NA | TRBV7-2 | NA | TGTGCCAGCAGCTTCGGGGATACGCAGTATTTT | CASSFGDTQYF
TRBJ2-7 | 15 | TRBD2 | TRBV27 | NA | TGTGCCAGCAGGAGGGAGACTAGCGGAGACCCCGTTCAGTACTTC | CASRRETSGDPVQYF
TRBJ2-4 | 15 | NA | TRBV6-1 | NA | TGTGCCAGCAGTGAATCGGTGATCACGGGGGACATTCAGTACTTC | CASSESVITGDIQYF
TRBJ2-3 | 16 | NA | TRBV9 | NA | TGTGCCAGCAGCGGAGGGACCGGGAGTCGCACAGATACGCAGTATTTT | CASSGGTGSRTDTQYF
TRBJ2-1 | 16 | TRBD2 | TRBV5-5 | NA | TGTGCCAGCAGCTTGTCAACTAGCGGGAGGAGGAATGAGCAGTTCTTC | CASSLSTSGRRNEQFF
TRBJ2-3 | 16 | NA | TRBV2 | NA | TGTGCCAGCACCCTAAAGCGGGCCGGAAGCACAGATACGCAGTATTTT | CASTLKRAGSTDTQYF
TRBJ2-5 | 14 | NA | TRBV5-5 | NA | TGTGCCAGCAGCTTAATACAGTCACAAGAGACCCAGTACTTC | CASSLIQSQETQYF